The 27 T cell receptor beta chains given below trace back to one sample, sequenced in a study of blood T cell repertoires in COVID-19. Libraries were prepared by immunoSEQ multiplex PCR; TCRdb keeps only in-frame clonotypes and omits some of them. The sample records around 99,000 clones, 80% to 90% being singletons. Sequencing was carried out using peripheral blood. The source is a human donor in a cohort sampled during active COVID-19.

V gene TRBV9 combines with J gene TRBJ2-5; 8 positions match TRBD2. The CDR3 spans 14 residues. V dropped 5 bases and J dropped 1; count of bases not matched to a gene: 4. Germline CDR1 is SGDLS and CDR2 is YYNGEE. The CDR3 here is CASSSSGVQETQYF. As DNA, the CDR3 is TGTGCCAGCAGTAGTAGCGGGGTCCAAGAGACCCAGTACTTC.

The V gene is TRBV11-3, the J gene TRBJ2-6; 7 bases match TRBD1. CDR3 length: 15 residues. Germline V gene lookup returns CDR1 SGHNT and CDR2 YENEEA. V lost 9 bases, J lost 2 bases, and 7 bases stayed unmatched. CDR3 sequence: CASSEGATGANVLTF. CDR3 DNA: TGTGCCAGTTCAGAGGGGGCGACTGGGGCCAACGTCCTGACTTTC.

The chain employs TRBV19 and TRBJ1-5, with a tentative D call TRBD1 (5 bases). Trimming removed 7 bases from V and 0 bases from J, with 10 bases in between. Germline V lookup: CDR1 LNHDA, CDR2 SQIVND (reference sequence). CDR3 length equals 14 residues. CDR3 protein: CASMGGYSNQPQHF. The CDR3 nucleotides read TGTGCCAGTATGGGGGGGTATAGCAATCAGCCCCAGCATTTT.

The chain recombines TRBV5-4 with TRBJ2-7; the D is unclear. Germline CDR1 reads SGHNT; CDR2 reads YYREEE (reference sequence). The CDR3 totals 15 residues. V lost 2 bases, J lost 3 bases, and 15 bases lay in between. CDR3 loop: CASSFGSLTGYEQYF. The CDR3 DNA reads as TGTGCCAGCAGCTTCGGCAGCCTCACGGGCTACGAGCAGTACTTC.

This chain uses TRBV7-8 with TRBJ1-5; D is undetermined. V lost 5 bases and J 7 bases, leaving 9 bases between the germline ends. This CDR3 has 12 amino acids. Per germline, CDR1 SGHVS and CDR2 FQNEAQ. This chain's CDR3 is CASSTTLQPQHF. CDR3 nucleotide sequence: TGTGCCAGCAGCACTACTTTACAGCCCCAGCATTTT. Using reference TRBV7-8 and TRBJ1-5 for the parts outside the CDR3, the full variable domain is GAGVSQSPRYKVAKRGQDVALRCDPISGHVSLFWYQQALGQGPEFLTYFQNEAQLDKSGLPSDRFFAERPEGSVSTLKIQRTQQEDSAVYLCASSTTLQPQHFGDGTRLSIL.

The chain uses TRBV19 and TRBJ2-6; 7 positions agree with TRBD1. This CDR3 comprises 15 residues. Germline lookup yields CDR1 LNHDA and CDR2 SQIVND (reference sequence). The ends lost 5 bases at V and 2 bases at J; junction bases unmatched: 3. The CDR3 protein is CASSPDRAGANVLTF. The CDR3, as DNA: TGTGCCAGTAGTCCTGACAGGGCTGGGGCCAACGTCCTGACTTTC.

In DNA form, the CDR3 reads TGTGCCAGCAGTTTTTGGGGGGGGCTAGCAGATACGCAGTATTTT. Translated, it gives CASSFWGGLADTQYF. The chain uses TRBV28 and TRBJ2-3, with TRBD2 as a possible D gene (7 bases). Germline V gene lookup returns CDR1 MDHEN and CDR2 SYDVKM. This CDR3 has 15 residues. V gave up 3 bases and J gave up 4 bases, with 14 bases separating them.

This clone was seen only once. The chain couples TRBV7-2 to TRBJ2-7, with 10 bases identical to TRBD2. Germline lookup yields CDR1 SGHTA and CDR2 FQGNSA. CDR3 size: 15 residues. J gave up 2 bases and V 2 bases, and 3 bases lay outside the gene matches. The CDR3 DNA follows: TGTGCCAGCAGCTTACTAGCGGGAGATCCCTACGAGCAGTACTTC. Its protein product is CASSLLAGDPYEQYF.

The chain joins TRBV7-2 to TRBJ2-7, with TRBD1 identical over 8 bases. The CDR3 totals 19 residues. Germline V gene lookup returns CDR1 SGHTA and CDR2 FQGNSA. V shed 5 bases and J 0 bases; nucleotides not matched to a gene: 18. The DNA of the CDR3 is TGTGCCAGCAGCGGTCCCCAAAACCCCCGGGACAGGACCTCCTACGAGCAGTACTTC. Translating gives CASSGPQNPRDRTSYEQYF.

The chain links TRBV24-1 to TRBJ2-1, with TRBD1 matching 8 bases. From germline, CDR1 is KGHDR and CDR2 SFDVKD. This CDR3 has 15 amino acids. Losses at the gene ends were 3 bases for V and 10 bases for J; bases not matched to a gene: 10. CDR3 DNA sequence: TGTGCCACCAGTGATCCCAGGGGGCGAGGGGGGGAGCAGTTCTTC. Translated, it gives CATSDPRGRGGEQFF.

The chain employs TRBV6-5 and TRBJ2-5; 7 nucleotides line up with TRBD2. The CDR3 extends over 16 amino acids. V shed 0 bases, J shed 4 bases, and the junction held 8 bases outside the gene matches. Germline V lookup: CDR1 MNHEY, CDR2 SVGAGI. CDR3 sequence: CASSYSSGGSVETQYF. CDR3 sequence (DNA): TGTGCCAGCAGTTACTCGTCGGGGGGATCAGTAGAGACCCAGTACTTC.

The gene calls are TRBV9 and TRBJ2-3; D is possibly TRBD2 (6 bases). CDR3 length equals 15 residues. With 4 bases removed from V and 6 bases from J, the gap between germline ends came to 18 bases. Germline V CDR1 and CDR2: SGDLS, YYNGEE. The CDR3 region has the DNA TGTGCCAGCAGCACCGGGACTTCCCCACATGATACGCAGTATTTT. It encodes CASSTGTSPHDTQYF. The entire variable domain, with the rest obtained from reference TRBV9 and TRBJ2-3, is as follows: DSGVTQTPKHLITATGQRVTLRCSPRSGDLSVYWYQQSLDQGLQFLIQYYNGEERAKGNILERFSAQQFPDLHSELNLSSLELGDSALYFCASSTGTSPHDTQYFGPGTRLTVL.

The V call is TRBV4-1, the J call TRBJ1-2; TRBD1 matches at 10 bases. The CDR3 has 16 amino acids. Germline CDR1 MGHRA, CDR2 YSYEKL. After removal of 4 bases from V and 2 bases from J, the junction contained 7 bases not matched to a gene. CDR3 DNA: TGCGCCAGCAGCCTGATCGGGACAGGGGCCAACTATGGCTACACCTTC. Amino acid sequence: CASSLIGTGANYGYTF.

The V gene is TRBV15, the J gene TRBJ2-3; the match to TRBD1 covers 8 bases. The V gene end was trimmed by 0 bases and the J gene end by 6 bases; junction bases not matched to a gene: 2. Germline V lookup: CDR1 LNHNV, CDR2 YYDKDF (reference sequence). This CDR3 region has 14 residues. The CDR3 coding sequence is TGTGCCACCAGCAGAGACAGGGGGCCGGATACGCAGTATTTT. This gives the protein CATSRDRGPDTQYF.

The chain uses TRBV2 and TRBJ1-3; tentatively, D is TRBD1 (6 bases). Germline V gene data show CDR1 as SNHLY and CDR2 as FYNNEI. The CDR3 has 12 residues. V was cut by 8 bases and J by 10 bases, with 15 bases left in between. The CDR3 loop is CASRTAERTIYF. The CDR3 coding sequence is TGTGCCAGCCGGACAGCGGAAAGAACCATATATTTT.

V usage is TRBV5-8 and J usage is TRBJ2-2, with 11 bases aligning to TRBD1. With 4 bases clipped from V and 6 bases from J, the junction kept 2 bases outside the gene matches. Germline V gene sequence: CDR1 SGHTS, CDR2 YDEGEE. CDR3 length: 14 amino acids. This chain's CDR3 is CASSLGQGAGELFF. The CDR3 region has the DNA TGTGCCAGCAGCCTGGGACAGGGGGCCGGGGAGCTGTTTTTT.

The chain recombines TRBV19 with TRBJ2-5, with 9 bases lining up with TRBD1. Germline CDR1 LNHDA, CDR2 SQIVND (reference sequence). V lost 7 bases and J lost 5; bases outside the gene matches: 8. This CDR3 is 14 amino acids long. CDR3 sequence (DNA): TGTGCCAGTAAAGTGGGACAGGGAGGGGAGACCCAGTACTTC. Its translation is CASKVGQGGETQYF.

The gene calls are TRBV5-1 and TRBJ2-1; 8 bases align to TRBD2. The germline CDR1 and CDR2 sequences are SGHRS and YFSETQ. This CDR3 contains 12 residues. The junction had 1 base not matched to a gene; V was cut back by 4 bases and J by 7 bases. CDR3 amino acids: CASSPGGNEQFF. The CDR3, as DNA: TGCGCCAGCAGCCCGGGGGGGAATGAGCAGTTCTTC.

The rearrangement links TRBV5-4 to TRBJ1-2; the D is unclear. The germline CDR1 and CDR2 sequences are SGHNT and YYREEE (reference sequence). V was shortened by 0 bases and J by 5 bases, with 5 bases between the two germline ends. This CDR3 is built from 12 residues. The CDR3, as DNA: TGTGCCAGCAGCTTGGACGGGTATGGCTACACCTTC. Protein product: CASSLDGYGYTF.

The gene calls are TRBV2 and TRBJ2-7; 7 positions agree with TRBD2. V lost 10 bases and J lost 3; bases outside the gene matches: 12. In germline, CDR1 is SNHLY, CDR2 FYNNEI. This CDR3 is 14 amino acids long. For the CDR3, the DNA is TGTGCCACCTCCCCTCGGGACTACCTCTACGAGCAGTACTTC. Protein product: CATSPRDYLYEQYF.

The CDR3 coding sequence is TGCGCCAGCAGCCCCAGGGGCCTAGCAGATCCTACGCAGTATTTT. This sequence encodes CASSPRGLADPTQYF. V gene TRBV4-1 combines with J gene TRBJ2-3; TRBD1 might be the D (6 bases). The CDR3 length is 15 residues. V was shortened by 4 bases and J by 8 bases, with 19 bases between the two germline ends. Germline V gene sequence: CDR1 MGHRA, CDR2 YSYEKL.

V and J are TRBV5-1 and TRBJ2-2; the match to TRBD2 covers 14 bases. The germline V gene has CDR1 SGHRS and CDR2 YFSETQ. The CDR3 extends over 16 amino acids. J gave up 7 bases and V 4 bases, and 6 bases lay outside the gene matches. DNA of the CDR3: TGCGCCAGCAGCAAGGGACTAGCGGGAGATGTCGGGGAGCTGTTTTTT. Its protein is CASSKGLAGDVGELFF.

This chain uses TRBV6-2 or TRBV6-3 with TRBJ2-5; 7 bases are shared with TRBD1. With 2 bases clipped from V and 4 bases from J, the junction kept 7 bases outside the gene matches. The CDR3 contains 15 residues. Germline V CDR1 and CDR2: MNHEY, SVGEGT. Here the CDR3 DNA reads TGTGCCAGCAGTTACGAACAGGGGTTCAGAGAGACCCAGTACTTC. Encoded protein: CASSYEQGFRETQYF.

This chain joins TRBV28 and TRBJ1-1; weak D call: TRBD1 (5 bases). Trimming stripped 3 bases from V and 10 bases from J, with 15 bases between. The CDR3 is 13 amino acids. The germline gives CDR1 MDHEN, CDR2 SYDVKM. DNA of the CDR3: TGTGCCAGCAGTTTTGGGGGGACGGCTGGAGCTTTCTTT. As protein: CASSFGGTAGAFF.

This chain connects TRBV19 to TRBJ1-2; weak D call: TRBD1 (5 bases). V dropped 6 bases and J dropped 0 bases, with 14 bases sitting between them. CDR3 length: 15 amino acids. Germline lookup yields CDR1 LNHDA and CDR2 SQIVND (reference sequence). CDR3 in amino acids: CASSPGGLANYGYTF. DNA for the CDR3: TGTGCCAGTAGCCCTGGGGGGTTAGCTAACTATGGCTACACCTTC.

The CDR3 here is CASSRGAGGPDTGELFF. DNA of the CDR3: TGTGCCAGCAGTAGAGGAGCGGGAGGGCCGGACACCGGGGAGCTGTTTTTT. V gene TRBV6-4 combines with J gene TRBJ2-2; 10 bases line up with TRBD2. The germline V gene has CDR1 MRHNA and CDR2 SNTAGT. This CDR3 is built from 17 residues. The V segment lost 5 bases and the J segment 3 bases; nucleotides outside the gene matches: 9.

The chain's CDR3 is CASSLNRYTDTQYF. The CDR3 nucleotides are TGTGCCAGCAGCTTAAACAGATACACAGATACGCAGTATTTT. The chain is built from TRBV7-3 and TRBJ2-3; D is undetermined. With 1 base removed from V and 2 bases from J, the gap between germline ends came to 7 bases. This CDR3 spans 14 amino acids. Germline CDR1 reads SGHTA; CDR2 reads FQGTGA.